This TCR beta chain was retrieved from a study of siplizumab effects on memory and regulatory T cells. Notes on the study in general: The study found naive T cells seemingly more diverse than memory cells and seemingly major alloresponse contributors.

TCR templates numbering 90,000 to 100,000 were assayed per sample. Assay: immunoSEQ multiplex PCR; the TCRdb copy retains only in-frame clones and omits some. The sample lists about 100,000 clones, around 92% occurring once. For this clone: The antigen is undetermined.

Trimming removed 4 bases from V and 1 base from J; junction bases left unmatched: 11. The germline V gene has CDR1 SGHTA and CDR2 FQGNSA. This CDR3 region has 17 residues. The sequence was collected from a human donor in good health. The rearrangement uses TRBV7-2 and TRBJ2-3; 7 bases are a match to TRBD1. The sample comprised CD4+ T cells sorted from blood. DNA for the CDR3: TGTGCCAGCAGCTCCCCCGAAGGGGGCCCTCGCACAGATACGCAGTATTTT. Protein: CASSSPEGGPRTDTQYF. The entire variable domain, with the rest obtained from reference TRBV7-2 and TRBJ2-3, is as follows: GAGVSQSPSNKVTEKGKDVELRCDPISGHTALYWYRQSLGQGLEFLIYFQGNSAPDKSGLPSDRFSAERTGGSVSTLTIQRTQQEDSAVYLCASSSPEGGPRTDTQYFGPGTRLTVL.